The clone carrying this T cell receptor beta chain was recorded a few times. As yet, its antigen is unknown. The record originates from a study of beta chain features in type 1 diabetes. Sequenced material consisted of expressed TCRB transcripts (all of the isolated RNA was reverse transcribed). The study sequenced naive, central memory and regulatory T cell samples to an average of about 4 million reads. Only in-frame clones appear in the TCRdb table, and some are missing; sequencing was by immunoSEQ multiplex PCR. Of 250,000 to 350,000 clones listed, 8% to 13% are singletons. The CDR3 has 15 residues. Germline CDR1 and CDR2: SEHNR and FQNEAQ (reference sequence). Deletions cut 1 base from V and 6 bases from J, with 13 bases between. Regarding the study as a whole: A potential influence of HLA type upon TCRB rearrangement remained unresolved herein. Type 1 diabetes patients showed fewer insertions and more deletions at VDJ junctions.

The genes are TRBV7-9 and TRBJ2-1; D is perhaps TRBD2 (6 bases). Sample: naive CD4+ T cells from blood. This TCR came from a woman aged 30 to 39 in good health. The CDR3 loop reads CASSLGWRDPNEQFF. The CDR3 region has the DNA TGTGCCAGCAGCTTAGGGTGGCGGGACCCCAATGAGCAGTTCTTC.